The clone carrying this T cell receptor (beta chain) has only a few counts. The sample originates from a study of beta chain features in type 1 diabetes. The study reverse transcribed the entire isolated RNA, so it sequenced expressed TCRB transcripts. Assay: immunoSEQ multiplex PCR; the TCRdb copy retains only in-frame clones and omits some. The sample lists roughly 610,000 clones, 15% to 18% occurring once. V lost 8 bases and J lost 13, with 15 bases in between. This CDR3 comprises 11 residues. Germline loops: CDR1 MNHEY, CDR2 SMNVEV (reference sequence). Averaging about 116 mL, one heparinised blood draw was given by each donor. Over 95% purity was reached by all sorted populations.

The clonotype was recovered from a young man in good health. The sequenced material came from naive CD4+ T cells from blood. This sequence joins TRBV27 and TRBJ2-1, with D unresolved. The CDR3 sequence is CASSGPIIQFF. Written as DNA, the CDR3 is TGTGCCAGCTCAGGTCCTATAATACAGTTCTTC.